One and the same sample provided the 15 T cell receptor beta chains below, sequenced in a study of blood T cells in healthy people across ages. Combining a sample-barcoded 5' primer with a J-beta primer mix, a second PCR ran for roughly 6 to 12 cycles. TCRdb used MiXCR to reprocess the 5' RACE reads, holding one entry per CDR3 protein. The sample holds about 1.6 million distinct CDR3 sequences, 30% to 35% seen once. Sequences were obtained from blood. These TCRs come from a woman aged 25 to 39 in good health.

CDR3 region: CASRRSTEQFF. The CDR3 nucleotides are TGTGCCAGCCGGAGGTCTACTGAGCAGTTCTTC. V and J are TRBV6-2 or TRBV6-3 and TRBJ2-1; D is perhaps TRBD2 (5 bases). V lost 8 bases to trimming and J lost 9 bases, with 11 bases between them. Germline assignment: CDR1 MNHEY and CDR2 SVGEGT. The CDR3 is 11 residues long.

The genes are TRBV6-1 and TRBJ1-3, with 7 bases matching TRBD1. This CDR3 spans 17 amino acids. Trimming at V came to 0 bases and at J to 0 bases, leaving 5 bases not matched to a gene. In germline, CDR1 is MNHNS, CDR2 SASEGT. The CDR3, as DNA: TGTGCCAGCAGTGAAGCGGCGGACAGGCTCTCTGGAAACACCATATATTTT. Residues: CASSEAADRLSGNTIYF.

V and J are TRBV5-1 and TRBJ2-3, with no clear D. The V and J ends lost 2 bases and 2 bases respectively, with 12 bases between them. The germline gives CDR1 SGHRS, CDR2 YFSETQ. CDR3 size: 15 residues. The CDR3 spells CASSFNGYYTDTQYF. The DNA of the CDR3 is TGCGCCAGCAGCTTCAACGGCTACTACACAGATACGCAGTATTTT.

This clonotype has more than one count but fewer than ten. J is TRBJ1-2 and V is TRBV12-3 or TRBV12-4; TRBD1 matches 7 bases. V lost 6 bases and J lost 7; bases outside the gene matches: 17. The CDR3 consists of 16 residues. The CDR3, as DNA: TGTGCCAGCAGCCACGACTTCCAGGGCAGGGGGTTTGGCTACACCTTC. Amino acid sequence: CASSHDFQGRGFGYTF.

The rearrangement links TRBV2 to TRBJ2-7; no reliable D call. Germline CDR1 reads SNHLY; CDR2 reads FYNNEI. The CDR3 sequence is 14 residues long. Trimming took 6 bases from V and 0 from J, leaving 12 bases between them. The CDR3 region is CASSPLIHSYEQYF. CDR3 bases: TGTGCCAGCAGCCCATTAATCCACTCCTACGAGCAGTACTTC.

The rearrangement uses TRBV7-2 and TRBJ1-2; D is unresolved. Looked up from germline, CDR1 is SGHTA and CDR2 is FQGNSA. The V gene lost 3 bases and the J gene lost 2 bases, with 13 bases spanning the gap. The CDR3 covers 15 residues. The CDR3 region is CASSFKGLGNYGYTF. The DNA of the CDR3 is TGTGCCAGCAGCTTTAAGGGTCTCGGGAACTATGGCTACACCTTC.

V is TRBV10-3 and J is TRBJ2-5; D is perhaps TRBD2 (6 bases). Between the trimmed V and J ends, which lost 5 bases and 3 bases, there was a span of 10 bases. The CDR3 has 13 amino acids. Germline assignment: CDR1 ENHRY and CDR2 SYGVKD. This chain's CDR3 is CAISQSGEETQYF. The CDR3 nucleotides read TGTGCCATCAGTCAATCGGGGGAAGAGACCCAGTACTTC.

The table lists this clonotype with a few counts. This chain joins TRBV15 and TRBJ2-3, with 7 nucleotides matching TRBD2. The CDR3 consists of 18 residues. Germline-derived CDR1 and CDR2 are LNHNV and YYDKDF (reference sequence). Trimming cost V 4 bases and J 2 bases; bases outside gene matches: 15. CDR3 residues: CATSIEFWASGNTDTQYF. As DNA, the CDR3 is TGTGCCACCAGCATAGAGTTTTGGGCTAGCGGTAACACAGATACGCAGTATTTT.

The rearrangement joins TRBV5-1 to TRBJ2-1, with D perhaps TRBD2 (5 bases). Germline loops: CDR1 SGHRS, CDR2 YFSETQ. The CDR3 sequence is 14 residues long. Trimming cost V 5 bases and J 4 bases, with 13 bases left between them. CDR3: CASSLFSGYNEQFF. DNA of the CDR3: TGCGCCAGCAGTTTGTTCTCGGGGTACAATGAGCAGTTCTTC.

The chain is built from TRBV6-6 and TRBJ2-7; 7 nucleotides align to TRBD1. Germline trimming cut 5 bases from V and 0 bases from J; bases unmatched to any gene: 7. This CDR3 region has 15 residues. Germline V gives CDR1 MNHNY, CDR2 SVGAGI (reference sequence). The CDR3 nucleotides read TGTGCCAGCAGTAGCCGACAGGGTCCCTCCTACGAGCAGTACTTC. Translated, it gives CASSSRQGPSYEQYF.

The chain is built from TRBV10-3 and TRBJ2-3; D remains ambiguous. Germline V gene lookup returns CDR1 ENHRY and CDR2 SYGVKD. V was trimmed by 0 bases and J by 5 bases, leaving 6 bases between them. This CDR3 is 13 amino acids long. CDR3 DNA: TGTGCCATCAGTGAGTCGGAGAGAGATACGCAGTATTTT. It encodes CAISESERDTQYF.

This clonotype turned up a few times. The chain carries TRBV5-1 and TRBJ2-1, with D possibly TRBD1 on 5 matching bases. CDR1 is SGHRS and CDR2 is YFSETQ in the germline V gene. Trimming removed 6 bases at V and 9 bases at J, with 16 bases between. The CDR3 covers 13 residues. The CDR3 reads CASNQGSQREQFF. The CDR3 nucleotides read TGCGCCAGCAATCAGGGCAGCCAGCGTGAGCAGTTCTTC.

The V and J genes are TRBV5-1 and TRBJ2-7; 9 nucleotides align to TRBD2. Unmatched junction bases numbered 6, after V lost 0 bases and J lost 2 bases. In germline, CDR1 is SGHRS, CDR2 YFSETQ. The CDR3 totals 16 residues. DNA for the CDR3: TGCGCCAGCAGCTTGGATCCTAGCGGGGAAGCCTACGAGCAGTACTTC. It codes for CASSLDPSGEAYEQYF.

The rearrangement uses TRBV2 and TRBJ2-4; 10 bases line up with TRBD2. This CDR3 comprises 15 residues. The V segment lost 1 base and the J segment 13 bases; nucleotides outside the gene matches: 10. Germline values: CDR1 SNHLY, CDR2 FYNNEI. For the CDR3, the DNA is TGTGCCAGCAGTGAAGGCCCAGCGGGGGGGTATGAGCAGTACTTC. This translates into CASSEGPAGGYEQYF.

The rearrangement links TRBV7-2 to TRBJ1-2, with D possibly TRBD1 on 6 matching bases. V was trimmed by 7 bases and J by 6 bases, leaving 21 bases between them. The germline gives CDR1 SGHTA, CDR2 FQGNSA. This CDR3 spans 15 amino acids. For the CDR3, the DNA is TGTGCCAGCATCCTTGGGGGGGCTCGGATTCATGGCTACACCTTC. Protein product: CASILGGARIHGYTF.